The 3 T cell receptor beta chains in this list originate from one sample, sequenced in a study of blood T cell repertoires in COVID-19. Method: immunoSEQ multiplex PCR; TCRdb's copy keeps in-frame clones and lacks some. The sample lists roughly 260,000 clones; almost 90% were seen once. Sequencing was carried out using peripheral blood. The receptors shown here come from a young woman with COVID-19, enrolled during active disease.

About this clone itself: This sample also contains other DNA sequences that code for the same CDR3. The V call is TRBV4-2, the J call TRBJ2-5, with 8 bases aligning to TRBD2. Germline assignment: CDR1 LGHNA and CDR2 YNFKEQ. The CDR3 runs 15 residues. With V trimmed by 2 bases and J by 5 bases, 7 bases remained unmatched. The CDR3 is CASSQWSGSGETQYF. For the CDR3, the DNA is TGTGCCAGCAGCCAATGGAGCGGGAGCGGGGAGACCCAGTACTTC.

This sequence joins TRBV28 and TRBJ2-4; 7 bases fit TRBD1. With 3 bases clipped from V and 8 bases from J, the junction kept 7 bases outside the gene matches. CDR3 length: 14 amino acids. The germline gives CDR1 MDHEN, CDR2 SYDVKM. For the CDR3, the DNA is TGTGCCAGCAGTTTGGGACAGTCCCCGGACATTCAGTACTTC. This encodes CASSLGQSPDIQYF. The variable domain in full, with the rest retrieved from reference TRBV28 and TRBJ2-4, is DVKVTQSSRYLVKRTGEKVFLECVQDMDHENMFWYRQDPGLGLRLIYFSYDVKMKEKGDIPEGYSVSREKKERFSLILESASTNQTSMYLCASSLGQSPDIQYFGAGTRLSVL.

The CDR3 reads CSVSHGGNTIYF. The CDR3 DNA is TGCAGCGTCTCCCACGGGGGAAACACCATATATTTT. This chain uses TRBV29-1 with TRBJ1-3; D is undetermined. The CDR3 extends over 12 amino acids. V lost 6 bases, J lost 4 bases, and 10 bases lay in between. The V gene's germline CDR1 is SQVTM and CDR2 ANQGSEA.